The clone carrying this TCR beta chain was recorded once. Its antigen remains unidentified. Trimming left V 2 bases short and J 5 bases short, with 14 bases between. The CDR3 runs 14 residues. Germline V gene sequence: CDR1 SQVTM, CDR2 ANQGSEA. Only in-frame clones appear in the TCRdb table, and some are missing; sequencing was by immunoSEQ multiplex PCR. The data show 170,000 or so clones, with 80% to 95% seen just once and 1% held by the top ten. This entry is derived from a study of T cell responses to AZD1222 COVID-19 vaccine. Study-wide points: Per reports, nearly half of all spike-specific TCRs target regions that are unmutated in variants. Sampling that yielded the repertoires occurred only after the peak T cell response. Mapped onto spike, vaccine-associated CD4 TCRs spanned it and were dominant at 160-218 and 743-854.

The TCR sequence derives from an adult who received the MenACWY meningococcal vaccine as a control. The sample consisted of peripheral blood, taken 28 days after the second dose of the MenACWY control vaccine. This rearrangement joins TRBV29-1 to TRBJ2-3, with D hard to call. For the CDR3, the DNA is TGCAGCGTTGAACTCTCGGGTAGTAGAGATACGCAGTATTTT. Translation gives CSVELSGSRDTQYF.